This TCR beta chain stems from a study of T-cell memory formation after mild COVID-19. On the study more broadly: TCR clusters were mostly confined to one donor each.

The 5'RACE method, run with constant-segment primers, produced TCR alpha and TCR beta cDNA libraries (carrying sample barcodes and UMIs). TCRdb itself ran the 5' RACE reads through MiXCR, one entry per CDR3 protein. This table has more than 450,000 distinct CDR3 sequences, approximately 19% appearing once. As concerns this clonotype: What it binds is unknown.

Study-wide results and limits: CD4+ contracting clones were mainly CM and EM; CD8+ ones, EMRA. Clones from the second wave (peaking day 37) had unconfirmed SARS-CoV-2 specificity.

This TCR was recovered from an adult woman who had mild COVID-19 (a few samples of this study predate the infection). Cell type and time point are not known. The sequencing input was PBMCs or a T cell subset sorted from them (not recorded which).

The CDR3 sequence is CSAPDRGWGYTF. The CDR3 coding sequence is TGCAGTGCACCCGACAGGGGATGGGGCTACACCTTC. V usage is TRBV20-1 and J usage is TRBJ1-2; 8 nucleotides match TRBD1. The germline gives CDR1 DFQATT, CDR2 SNEGSKA (reference sequence). With 6 bases clipped from V and 8 bases from J, the junction kept 8 bases outside the gene matches. This CDR3 region has 12 residues.